The sequence of this TCR beta chain was determined in a study of response to subunit inactivated influenza vaccine. Study findings and constraints: The authors suggested that every seasonal influenza vaccination recruits few new T cells.

Germline lookup yields CDR1 LGHNA and CDR2 YNFKEQ. This CDR3 region has 17 residues. The V gene lost 3 bases and the J gene lost 0 bases, with 16 bases spanning the gap. TCRdb used MiXCR to reprocess the RT-PCR reads, holding one entry per CDR3 protein. The repertoire holds roughly 550,000 distinct CDR3 sequences, with around 25% as singletons. This clonotype was seen a single time. Its antigen is currently unknown. These sequences were also reported in another study, on T cells expressing NK-cell markers. In that study: UMIs were included in TCR beta cDNA generated by 5'RACE template switching. It was sorted CD3+CD56-NKG2C+, CD3+CD56+NKG2C- and CD3+CD56+NKG2C+ T cells that provided the TCR beta repertoires. Seropositivity for HCMV was found in most of the eight sequenced donors, with one seronegative.

This material consisted of CD4+ T cells sorted from PBMCs, taken roughly 12 days after vaccination. The J gene is TRBJ2-3, the V gene TRBV4-2; tentative D call: TRBD2 (5 bases). This TCR came from a man in his forties or fifties who received an inactivated influenza vaccine. Here the CDR3 reads CASSHRAETGSTDTQYF. The CDR3 region has the DNA TGTGCCAGCAGCCACCGCGCAGAGACGGGGAGCACAGATACGCAGTATTTT.